This TCR beta chain was retrieved from a study of blood T cell repertoires in COVID-19. On the study more broadly: COVID-19 samples from acute and convalescent phases originated in the United States, Italy and Spain. From T cells, B-cell-depleted T cells, or PBMCs came the material, which was cDNA or gDNA.

Germline V gene data show CDR1 as MNHEY and CDR2 as SMNVEV (reference sequence). V gave up 5 bases and J gave up 8 bases; unmatched junction bases: 7. The CDR3 is 14 amino acids. The data were produced by immunoSEQ multiplex PCR, yet TCRdb's version contains in-frame clones alone and is incomplete. The sample includes 200,000 to 250,000 clones, around 87% seen only once; the top ten take roughly 10%. Enrollment of patients from Seattle took place during active infection, with longitudinal follow-up. This sequence originates from a woman in her 50s with COVID-19, enrolled during active disease. Sequenced input: peripheral blood. The rearrangement joins TRBV27 to TRBJ1-4; TRBD1 agrees at 8 bases. This chain's CDR3 is CASSLGQGLEKLFF. DNA for the CDR3: TGTGCCAGCAGTCTCGGACAGGGTTTAGAAAAACTGTTTTTT.